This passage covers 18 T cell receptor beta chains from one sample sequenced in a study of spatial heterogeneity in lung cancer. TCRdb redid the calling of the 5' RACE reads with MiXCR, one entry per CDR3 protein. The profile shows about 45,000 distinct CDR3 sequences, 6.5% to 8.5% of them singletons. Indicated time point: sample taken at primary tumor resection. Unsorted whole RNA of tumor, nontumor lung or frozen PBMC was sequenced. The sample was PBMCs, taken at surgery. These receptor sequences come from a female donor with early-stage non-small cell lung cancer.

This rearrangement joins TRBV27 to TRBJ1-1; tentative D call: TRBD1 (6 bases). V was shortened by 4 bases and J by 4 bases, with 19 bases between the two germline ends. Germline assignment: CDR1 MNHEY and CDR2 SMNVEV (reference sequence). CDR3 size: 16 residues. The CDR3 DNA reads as TGTGCCAGCAGTTCCAAACTCACAGGGCTGGTCACTGAAGCTTTCTTT. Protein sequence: CASSSKLTGLVTEAFF.

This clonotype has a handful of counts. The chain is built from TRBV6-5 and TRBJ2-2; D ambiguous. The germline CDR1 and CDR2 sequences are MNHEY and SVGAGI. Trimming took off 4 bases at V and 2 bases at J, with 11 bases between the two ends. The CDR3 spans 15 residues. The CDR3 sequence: CASSFTRENTGELFF. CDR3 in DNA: TGTGCCAGCAGTTTTACAAGGGAAAACACCGGGGAGCTGTTTTTT.

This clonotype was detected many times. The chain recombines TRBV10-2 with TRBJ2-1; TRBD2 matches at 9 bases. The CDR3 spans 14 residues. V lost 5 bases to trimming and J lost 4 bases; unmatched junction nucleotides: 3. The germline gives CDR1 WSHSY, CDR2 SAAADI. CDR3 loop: CASSLAGVYNEQFF. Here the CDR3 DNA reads TGCGCCAGCAGTTTAGCGGGGGTGTACAATGAGCAGTTCTTC.

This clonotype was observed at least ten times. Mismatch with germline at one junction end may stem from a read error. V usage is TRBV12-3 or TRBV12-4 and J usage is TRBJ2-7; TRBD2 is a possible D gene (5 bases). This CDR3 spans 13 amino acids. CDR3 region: CASSLSSSHEQYF. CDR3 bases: TGTGCCAGCAGTTTGTCTAGCTCCCACGAGCAGTACTTC.

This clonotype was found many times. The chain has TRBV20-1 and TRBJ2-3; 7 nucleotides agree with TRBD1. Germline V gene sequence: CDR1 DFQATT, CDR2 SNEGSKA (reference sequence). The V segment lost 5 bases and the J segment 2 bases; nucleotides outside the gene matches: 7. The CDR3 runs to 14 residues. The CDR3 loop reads CSAEGQLFTDTQYF. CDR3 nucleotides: TGCAGTGCTGAGGGACAGCTTTTCACAGATACGCAGTATTTT.

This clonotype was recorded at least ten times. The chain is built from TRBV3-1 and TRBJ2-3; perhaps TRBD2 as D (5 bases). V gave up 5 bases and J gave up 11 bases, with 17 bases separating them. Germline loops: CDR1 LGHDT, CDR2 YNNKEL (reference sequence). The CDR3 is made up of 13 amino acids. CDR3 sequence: CASSTPRTSKQYF. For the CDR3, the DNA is TGTGCCAGCAGCACCCCTAGGACTTCCAAGCAGTATTTT.

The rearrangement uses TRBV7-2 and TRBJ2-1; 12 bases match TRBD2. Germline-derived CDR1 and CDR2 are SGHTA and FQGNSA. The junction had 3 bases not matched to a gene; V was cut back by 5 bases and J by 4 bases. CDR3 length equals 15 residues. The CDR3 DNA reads TGTGCCAGCAGCGCAGGACTAGCGGGGTACAATGAGCAGTTCTTC. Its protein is CASSAGLAGYNEQFF. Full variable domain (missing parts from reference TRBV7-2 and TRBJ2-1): GAGVSQSPSNKVTEKGKDVELRCDPISGHTALYWYRQSLGQGLEFLIYFQGNSAPDKSGLPSDRFSAERTGGSVSTLTIQRTQQEDSAVYLCASSAGLAGYNEQFFGPGTRLTVL.

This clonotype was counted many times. CDR3 DNA sequence: TGTGCCAGCAGTCCCCATGGGGTCTACGAGCAGTACTTC. This codes for CASSPHGVYEQYF. The chain uses TRBV28 and TRBJ2-7; D ambiguous. The CDR3 is made up of 13 amino acids. V lost 5 bases to trimming and J lost 3 bases, with 11 bases between them. The V gene's germline CDR1 is MDHEN and CDR2 SYDVKM.

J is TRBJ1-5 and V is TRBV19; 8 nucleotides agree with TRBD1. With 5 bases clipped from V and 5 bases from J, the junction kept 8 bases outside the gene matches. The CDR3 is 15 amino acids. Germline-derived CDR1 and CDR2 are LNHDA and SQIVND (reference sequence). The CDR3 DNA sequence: TGTGCCAGTAGTCTAATGGACAGGGTGGATCAGCCCCAGCATTTT. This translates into CASSLMDRVDQPQHF.

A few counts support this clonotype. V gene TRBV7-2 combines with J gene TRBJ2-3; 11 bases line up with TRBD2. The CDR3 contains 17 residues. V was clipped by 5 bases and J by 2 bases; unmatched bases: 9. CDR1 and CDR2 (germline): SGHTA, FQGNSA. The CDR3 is CASSATGTSGYTDTQYF. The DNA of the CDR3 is TGTGCCAGCAGCGCCACCGGGACTAGCGGTTACACAGATACGCAGTATTTT.

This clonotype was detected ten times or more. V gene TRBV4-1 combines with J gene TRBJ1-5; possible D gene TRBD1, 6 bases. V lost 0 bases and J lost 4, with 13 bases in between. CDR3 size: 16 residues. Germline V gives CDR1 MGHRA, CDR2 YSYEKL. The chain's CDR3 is CASSQDRTGSNQPQHF. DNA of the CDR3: TGCGCCAGCAGCCAAGATCGAACAGGGTCTAATCAGCCCCAGCATTTT.

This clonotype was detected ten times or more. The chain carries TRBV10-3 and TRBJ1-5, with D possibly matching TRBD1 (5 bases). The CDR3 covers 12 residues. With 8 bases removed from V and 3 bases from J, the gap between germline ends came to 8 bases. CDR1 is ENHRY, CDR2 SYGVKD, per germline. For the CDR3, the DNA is TGTGCCATCGGCGGGACCAATCAGCCCCAGCATTTT. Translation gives CAIGGTNQPQHF.

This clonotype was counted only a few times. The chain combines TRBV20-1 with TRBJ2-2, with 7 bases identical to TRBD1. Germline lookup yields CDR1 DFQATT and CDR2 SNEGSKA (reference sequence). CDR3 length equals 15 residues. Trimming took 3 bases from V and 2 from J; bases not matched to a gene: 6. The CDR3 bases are TGCAGTGCTAGCTCCGGACAGGTCAACACCGGGGAGCTGTTTTTT. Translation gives CSASSGQVNTGELFF.

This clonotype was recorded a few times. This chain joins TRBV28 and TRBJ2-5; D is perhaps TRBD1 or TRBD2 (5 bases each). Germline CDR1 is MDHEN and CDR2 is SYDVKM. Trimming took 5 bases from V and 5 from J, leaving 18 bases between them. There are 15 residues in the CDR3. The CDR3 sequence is CASSGGGHRRETQYF. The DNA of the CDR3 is TGTGCCAGCAGTGGCGGAGGACACCGGCGGGAGACCCAGTACTTC.

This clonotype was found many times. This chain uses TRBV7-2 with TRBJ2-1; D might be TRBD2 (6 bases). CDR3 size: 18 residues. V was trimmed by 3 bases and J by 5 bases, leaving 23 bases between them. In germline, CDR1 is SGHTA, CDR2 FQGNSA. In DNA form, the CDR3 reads TGTGCCAGCAGCTTCCCTGGCGGGGAGTATCGACTAGACAATGAGCAGTTCTTC. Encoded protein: CASSFPGGEYRLDNEQFF.

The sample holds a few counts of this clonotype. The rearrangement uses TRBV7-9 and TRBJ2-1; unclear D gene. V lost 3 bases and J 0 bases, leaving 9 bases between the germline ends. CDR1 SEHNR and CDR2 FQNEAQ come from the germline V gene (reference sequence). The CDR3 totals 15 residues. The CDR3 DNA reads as TGTGCCAGCAGCTTTCCGGATTACTCCTACAATGAGCAGTTCTTC. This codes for CASSFPDYSYNEQFF.

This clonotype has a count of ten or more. The CDR3 DNA follows: TGCAGTGCTAGAGCCGGACTAGCGGCAAACTACAATGAGCAGTTCTTC. It codes for CSARAGLAANYNEQFF. The chain recombines TRBV20-1 with TRBJ2-1, with 10 bases matching TRBD2. The CDR3 spans 16 residues. Germline V lookup: CDR1 DFQATT, CDR2 SNEGSKA (reference sequence). V trimming: 1 base; J trimming: 3 bases; junction bases outside the gene matches: 6.

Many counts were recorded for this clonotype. The CDR3 spells CASSPGENSYEQYF. Here the CDR3 DNA reads TGTGCCAGCAGCCCGGGGGAGAATAGCTACGAGCAGTACTTC. The chain carries TRBV9 and TRBJ2-7; TRBD2 is a possible D gene (6 bases). CDR3 length: 14 residues. V was pared by 4 bases and J by 3 bases, with 14 bases between. The germline V gene encodes CDR1 SGDLS and CDR2 YYNGEE.